This T cell receptor (beta chain) was found in a study of blood T cell repertoires in COVID-19. The wider study: Nucleic acid was either cDNA or gDNA, and it came from T cells, B-cell-depleted T cells, or PBMCs.

Enrollees, about 18 to 89 years old, lived in around 23 US areas. In the original processing: Amplification of reference gene primers was used by the study to estimate nucleated cell counts. The method was immunoSEQ multiplex PCR; TCRdb's version includes in-frame clones alone and lacks a portion of them. D and trimming come from the DNA, and the V and J calls and clone size come from that table. The table includes around 250,000 clones, around four fifths detected once. This sequence was found in a middle-aged man who had recovered from COVID-19. Sequenced sample: PBMCs or T cells enriched from blood (not recorded which).

CDR3 sequence (DNA): TGCGCCAGCAGCCAAGTCGGACAGGGAGGTGGCTACACCTTC. Translated, it gives CASSQVGQGGGYTF. The V gene is TRBV4-3, the J gene TRBJ1-2, with 8 bases that match TRBD1. The CDR3 is 14 residues long. The junction had 5 bases not matched to a gene; V was cut back by 1 base and J by 7 bases. Germline V lookup: CDR1 LGHNA, CDR2 YSLEER.